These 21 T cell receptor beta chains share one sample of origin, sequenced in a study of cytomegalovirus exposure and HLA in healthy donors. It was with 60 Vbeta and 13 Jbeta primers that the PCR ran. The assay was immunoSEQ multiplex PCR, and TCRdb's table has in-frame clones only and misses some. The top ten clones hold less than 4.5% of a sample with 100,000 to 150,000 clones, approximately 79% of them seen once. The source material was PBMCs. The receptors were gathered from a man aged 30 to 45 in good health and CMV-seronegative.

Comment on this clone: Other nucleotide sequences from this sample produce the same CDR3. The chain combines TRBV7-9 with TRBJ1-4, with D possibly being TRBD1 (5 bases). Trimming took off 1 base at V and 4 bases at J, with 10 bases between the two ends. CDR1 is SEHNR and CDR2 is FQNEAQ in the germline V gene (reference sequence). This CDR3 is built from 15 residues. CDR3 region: CASSLEGALNEKLFF. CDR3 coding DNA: TGTGCCAGCAGCTTAGAAGGGGCGCTTAATGAAAAACTGTTTTTT.

The CDR3 sequence: CASSPPTTNTEAFF. The CDR3 nucleotides read TGTGCCAGCAGTCCCCCGACAACGAACACTGAAGCTTTCTTT. The chain is built from TRBV6-5 and TRBJ1-1; no definite D call. CDR3 length equals 14 residues. The V end lost 5 bases, the J end lost 1 base, and 11 bases lay between the germline ends. In germline, CDR1 is MNHEY, CDR2 SVGAGI.

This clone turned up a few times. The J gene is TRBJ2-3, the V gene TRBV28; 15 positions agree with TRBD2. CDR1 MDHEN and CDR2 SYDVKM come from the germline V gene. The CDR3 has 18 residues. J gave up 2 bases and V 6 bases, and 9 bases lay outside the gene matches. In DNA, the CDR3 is TGTGCCAGCAGCATAGGGACTAGCGGGGGGCTTTACACAGATACGCAGTATTTT. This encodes CASSIGTSGGLYTDTQYF.

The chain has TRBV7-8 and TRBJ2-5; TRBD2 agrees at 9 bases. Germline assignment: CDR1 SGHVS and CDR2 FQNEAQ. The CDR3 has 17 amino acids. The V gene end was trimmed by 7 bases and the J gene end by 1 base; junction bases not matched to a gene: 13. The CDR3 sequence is CASTQGVPSGAQETQYF. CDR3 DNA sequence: TGTGCCAGCACCCAGGGGGTGCCTAGCGGGGCCCAAGAGACCCAGTACTTC.

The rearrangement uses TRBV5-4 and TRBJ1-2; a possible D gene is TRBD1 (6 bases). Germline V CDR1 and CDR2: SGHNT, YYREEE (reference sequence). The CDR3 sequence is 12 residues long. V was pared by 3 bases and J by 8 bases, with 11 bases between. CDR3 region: CASSYRDGGYTF. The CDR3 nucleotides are TGTGCCAGCAGCTACAGGGACGGAGGCTACACCTTC.

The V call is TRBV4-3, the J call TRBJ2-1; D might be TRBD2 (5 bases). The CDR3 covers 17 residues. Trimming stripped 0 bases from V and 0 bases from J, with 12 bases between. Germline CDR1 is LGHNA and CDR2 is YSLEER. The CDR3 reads CASSQERVTSSYNEQFF. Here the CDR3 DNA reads TGCGCCAGCAGCCAAGAGAGGGTTACGAGCTCCTACAATGAGCAGTTCTTC.

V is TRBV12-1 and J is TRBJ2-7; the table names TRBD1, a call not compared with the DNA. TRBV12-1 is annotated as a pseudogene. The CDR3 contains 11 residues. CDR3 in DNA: TGTGCCAGCAGCTGGCCCTACGAGCAGTACTTC. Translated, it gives CASSWPYEQYF.

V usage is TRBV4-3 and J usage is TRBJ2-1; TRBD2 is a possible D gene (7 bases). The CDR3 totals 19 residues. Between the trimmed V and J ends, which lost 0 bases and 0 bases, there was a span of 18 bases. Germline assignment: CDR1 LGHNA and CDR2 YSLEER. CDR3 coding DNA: TGCGCCAGCAGCCAAGAGAAGGGGAGGGGGACCCGCTCCTACAATGAGCAGTTCTTC. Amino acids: CASSQEKGRGTRSYNEQFF.

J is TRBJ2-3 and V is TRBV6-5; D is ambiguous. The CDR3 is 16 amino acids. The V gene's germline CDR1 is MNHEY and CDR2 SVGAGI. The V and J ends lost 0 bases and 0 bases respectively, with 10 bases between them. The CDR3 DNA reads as TGTGCCAGCAGTTACTCAGGCGGTACTAGCACAGATACGCAGTATTTT. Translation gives CASSYSGGTSTDTQYF.

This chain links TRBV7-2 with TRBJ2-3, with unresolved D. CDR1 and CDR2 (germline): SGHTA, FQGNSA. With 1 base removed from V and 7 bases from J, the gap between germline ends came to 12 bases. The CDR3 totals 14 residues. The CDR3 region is CASSLEQLRHTQYF. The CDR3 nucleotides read TGTGCCAGCAGCTTAGAACAGTTACGGCATACGCAGTATTTT. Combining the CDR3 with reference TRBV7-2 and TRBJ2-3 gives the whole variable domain GAGVSQSPSNKVTEKGKDVELRCDPISGHTALYWYRQSLGQGLEFLIYFQGNSAPDKSGLPSDRFSAERTGGSVSTLTIQRTQQEDSAVYLCASSLEQLRHTQYFGPGTRLTVL.

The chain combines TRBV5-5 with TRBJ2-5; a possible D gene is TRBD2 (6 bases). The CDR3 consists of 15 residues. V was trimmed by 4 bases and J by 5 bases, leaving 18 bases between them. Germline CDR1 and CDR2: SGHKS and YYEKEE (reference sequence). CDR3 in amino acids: CASSHPGDLGETQYF. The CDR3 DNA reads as TGTGCCAGCAGCCACCCGGGGGATTTGGGGGAGACCCAGTACTTC.

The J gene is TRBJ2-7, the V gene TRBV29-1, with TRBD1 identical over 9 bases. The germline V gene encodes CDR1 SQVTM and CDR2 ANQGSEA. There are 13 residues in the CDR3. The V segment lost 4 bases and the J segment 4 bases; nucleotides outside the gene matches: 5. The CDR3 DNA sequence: TGCAGCGTTGTAGGACAGGGGCAATACGAGCAGTACTTC. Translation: CSVVGQGQYEQYF.

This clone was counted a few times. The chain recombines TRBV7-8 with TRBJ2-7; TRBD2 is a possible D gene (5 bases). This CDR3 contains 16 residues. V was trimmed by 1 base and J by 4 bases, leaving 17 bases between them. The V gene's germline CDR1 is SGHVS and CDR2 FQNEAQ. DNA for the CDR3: TGTGCCAGCAGCTTAGGTGGACTTTCCCCTAAGTACGAGCAGTACTTC. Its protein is CASSLGGLSPKYEQYF.

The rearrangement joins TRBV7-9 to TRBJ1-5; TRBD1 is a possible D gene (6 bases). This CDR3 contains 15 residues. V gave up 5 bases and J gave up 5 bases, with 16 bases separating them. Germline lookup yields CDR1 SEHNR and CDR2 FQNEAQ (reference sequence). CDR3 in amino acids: CASSLGQTVDQPQHF. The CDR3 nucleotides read TGTGCCAGCAGCCTCGGACAGACGGTTGATCAGCCCCAGCATTTT. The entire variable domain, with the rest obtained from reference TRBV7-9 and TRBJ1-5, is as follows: DTGVSQNPRHKITKRGQNVTFRCDPISEHNRLYWYRQTLGQGPEFLTYFQNEAQLEKSRLLSDRFSAERPKGSFSTLEIQRTEQGDSAMYLCASSLGQTVDQPQHFGDGTRLSIL.

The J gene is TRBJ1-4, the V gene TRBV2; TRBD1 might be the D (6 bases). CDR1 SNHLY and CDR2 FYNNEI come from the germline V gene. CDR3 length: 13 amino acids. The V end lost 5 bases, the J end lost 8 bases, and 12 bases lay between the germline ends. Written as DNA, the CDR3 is TGTGCCAGCAGTCAAGAGAGGGGGGAAAAACTGTTTTTT. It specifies CASSQERGEKLFF. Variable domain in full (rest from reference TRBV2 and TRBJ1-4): EPEVTQTPSHQVTQMGQEVILRCVPISNHLYFYWYRQILGQKVEFLVSFYNNEISEKSEIFDDQFSVERPDGSNFTLKIRSTKLEDSAMYFCASSQERGEKLFFGSGTQLSVL.

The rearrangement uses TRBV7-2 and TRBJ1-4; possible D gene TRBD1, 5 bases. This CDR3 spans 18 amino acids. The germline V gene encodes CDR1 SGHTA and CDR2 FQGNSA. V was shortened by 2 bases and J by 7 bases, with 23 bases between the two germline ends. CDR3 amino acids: CASSLRETEIEEGEKLFF. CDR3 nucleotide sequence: TGTGCCAGCAGCTTAAGGGAGACAGAAATTGAGGAGGGTGAAAAACTGTTTTTT.

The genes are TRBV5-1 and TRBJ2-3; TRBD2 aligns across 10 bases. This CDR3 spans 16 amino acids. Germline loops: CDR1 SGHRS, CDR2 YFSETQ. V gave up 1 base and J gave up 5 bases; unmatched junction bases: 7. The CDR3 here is CASSLYQRGGLDTQYF. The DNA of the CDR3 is TGCGCCAGCAGCTTGTACCAGCGGGGGGGTTTAGATACGCAGTATTTT. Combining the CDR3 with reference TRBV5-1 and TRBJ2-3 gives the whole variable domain KAGVTQTPRYLIKTRGQQVTLSCSPISGHRSVSWYQQTPGQGLQFLFEYFSETQRNKGNFPGRFSGRQFSNSRSEMNVSTLELGDSALYLCASSLYQRGGLDTQYFGPGTRLTVL.

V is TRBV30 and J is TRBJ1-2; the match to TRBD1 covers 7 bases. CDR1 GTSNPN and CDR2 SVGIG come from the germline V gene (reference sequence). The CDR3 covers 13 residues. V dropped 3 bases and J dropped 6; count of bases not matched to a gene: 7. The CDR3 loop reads CAWSGTGAHGYTF. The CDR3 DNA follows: TGTGCCTGGAGCGGTACAGGGGCGCATGGCTACACCTTC. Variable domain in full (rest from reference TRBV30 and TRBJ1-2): SQTIHQWPATLVQPVGSPLSLECTVEGTSNPNLYWYRQAAGRGLQLLFYSVGIGQISSEVPQNLSASRPQDRQFILSSKKLLLSDSGFYLCAWSGTGAHGYTFGSGTRLTVV.

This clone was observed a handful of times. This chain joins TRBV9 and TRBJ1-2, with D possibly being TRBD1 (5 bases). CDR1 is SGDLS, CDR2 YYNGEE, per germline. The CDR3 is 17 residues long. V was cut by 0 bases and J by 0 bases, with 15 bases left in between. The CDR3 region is CASSVEPGPISNYGYTF. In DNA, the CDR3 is TGTGCCAGCAGCGTAGAGCCAGGGCCTATTTCTAACTATGGCTACACCTTC.

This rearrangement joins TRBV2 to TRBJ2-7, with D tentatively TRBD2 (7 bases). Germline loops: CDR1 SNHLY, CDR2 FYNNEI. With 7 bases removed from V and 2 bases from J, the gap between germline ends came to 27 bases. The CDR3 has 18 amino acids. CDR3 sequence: CASTQGGGIYRGAYEQYF. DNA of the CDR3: TGTGCCAGCACCCAAGGGGGGGGAATATACCGAGGAGCCTACGAGCAGTACTTC.

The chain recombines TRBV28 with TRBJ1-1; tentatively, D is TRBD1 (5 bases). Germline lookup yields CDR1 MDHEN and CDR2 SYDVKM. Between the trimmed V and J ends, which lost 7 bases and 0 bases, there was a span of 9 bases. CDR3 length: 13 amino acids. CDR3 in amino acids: CASIRQMNTEAFF. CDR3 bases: TGTGCCAGCATTAGACAGATGAACACTGAAGCTTTCTTT.